Sequencing of this T cell receptor beta chain was carried out in a study of T cell responses to AZD1222 COVID-19 vaccine. Regarding the study as a whole: Reportedly, nearly half of unique spike TCRs recognized epitopes outside B.1.351/B.1.1.7 mutations. Scientists sampled the repertoires only once the peak T cell response had passed.

In regard to this clone: The antigen is unknown.

The assay was immunoSEQ multiplex PCR, and TCRdb's table has in-frame clones only and misses some. Among around 120,000 clones, 88% were seen once, and the ten largest hold under 20%. Trimming at V came to 3 bases and at J to 4 bases, leaving 9 bases not matched to a gene. Per the germline V gene, CDR1 is SQVTM and CDR2 is ANQGSEA. The CDR3 contains 15 residues. The sequence derives from an adult in good health. The rearrangement links TRBV29-1 to TRBJ1-1, with 9 bases fitting TRBD1. Sequences were derived from peripheral blood, sampled on day 0 of MenACWY control vaccination. The CDR3 spells CSVDGPGTGFTEAFF. The DNA for the CDR3 is TGCAGCGTTGATGGACCCGGGACAGGGTTCACTGAAGCTTTCTTT.